This T cell receptor (beta chain) is from a study of cytomegalovirus exposure and HLA in healthy donors. Study in general: Unique TCRs numbering some 80 million, obtained from HLA-typed donors, made up an early data release.

Concerning this clone itself: Its antigen is not identified.

The study ran its PCR with 60 Vbeta and 13 Jbeta primers. The method was immunoSEQ multiplex PCR; TCRdb's version includes in-frame clones alone and lacks a portion of them. The sample holds around 99,000 clones, under 90% seen once. Findings and limits, study-wide: It is likely that the observed cluster of highly shared sequence variants was a sequencing artifact. Confirmation in vitro established that three CMV-associated chains were specific for CMV antigens. Only CMV serostatus was available as immune exposure information.

The sequenced sample was PBMCs. The TCR was taken from a woman under 40 in good health and CMV-seronegative.

CDR3 nucleotides: TGTGCCAGCAGTTTATGGCAGACAAATCAGCCCCAGCATTTT. Protein sequence: CASSLWQTNQPQHF. The chain joins TRBV28 to TRBJ1-5, with D hard to call. Trimming shortened V by 0 bases and J by 4 bases, and 7 bases separated the two germline ends. Germline assignment: CDR1 MDHEN and CDR2 SYDVKM. The CDR3 totals 14 residues.